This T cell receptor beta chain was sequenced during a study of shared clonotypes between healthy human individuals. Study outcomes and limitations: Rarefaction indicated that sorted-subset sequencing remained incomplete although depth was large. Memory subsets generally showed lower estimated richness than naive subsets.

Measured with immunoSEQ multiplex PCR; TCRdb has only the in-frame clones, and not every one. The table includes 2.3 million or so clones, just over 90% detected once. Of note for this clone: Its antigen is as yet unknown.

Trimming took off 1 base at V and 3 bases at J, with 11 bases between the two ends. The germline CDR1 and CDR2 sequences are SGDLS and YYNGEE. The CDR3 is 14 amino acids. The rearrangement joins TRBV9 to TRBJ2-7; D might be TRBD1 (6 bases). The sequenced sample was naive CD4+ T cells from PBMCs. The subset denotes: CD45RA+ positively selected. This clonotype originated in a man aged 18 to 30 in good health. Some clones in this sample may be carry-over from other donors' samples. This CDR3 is CASSVSGANYEQYF. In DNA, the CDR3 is TGTGCCAGCAGCGTATCAGGGGCTAACTACGAGCAGTACTTC.